Following are 13 T cell receptor beta chains from one sample sequenced in a study of CD8 T cells in ankylosing spondylitis. Findings and caveats of the study: One TCR beta motif, made up of several highly homologous variants, appeared characteristic of ankylosing spondylitis blood.

Using its own MiXCR run on the 5' RACE reads, TCRdb lists one record per CDR3 protein. In the table there are approximately 440,000 distinct CDR3 sequences, roughly 15% of which are singletons. Antigen specificity for these receptors is unknown. The sample comprised blood, either unsorted or a sorted T cell fraction (not recorded which). These receptors were obtained from a male donor with ankylosing spondylitis.

This clonotype was found a few times. The rearrangement uses TRBV25-1 and TRBJ2-5; 9 nucleotides align to TRBD1. Germline V CDR1 and CDR2: MGHDK, SYGVNS. CDR3 length: 19 residues. V dropped 5 bases and J dropped 5; count of bases not matched to a gene: 21. The CDR3 nucleotides read TGTGCCAGCAGTCAAAGTGTGCTTCGGGGACAGGGTGGTTGGGAGACCCAGTACTTC. As protein: CASSQSVLRGQGGWETQYF. Based on the CDR3 plus reference TRBV25-1 and TRBJ2-5, the full variable domain is EADIYQTPRYLVIGTGKKITLECSQTMGHDKMYWYQQDPGMELHLIHYSYGVNSTEKGDLSSESTVSRIRTEHFPLTLESARPSHTSQYLCASSQSVLRGQGGWETQYFGPGTRLLVL.

The V call is TRBV12-3 or TRBV12-4, the J call TRBJ2-1; 10 nucleotides line up with TRBD2. This CDR3 has 18 residues. V lost 11 bases, J lost 4 bases, and 20 bases stayed unmatched. The CDR3 loop is CACFKAGGAFPSYNEQFF. The CDR3 DNA is TGTGCCTGCTTCAAAGCGGGAGGGGCCTTCCCTAGTTACAATGAGCAGTTCTTC.

The V gene is TRBV20-1, the J gene TRBJ2-1; D is tentatively TRBD1 or TRBD2 (5 bases each). The CDR3 totals 13 residues. The germline CDR1 and CDR2 sequences are DFQATT and SNEGSKA (reference sequence). Trimming shortened V by 4 bases and J by 7 bases, and 14 bases separated the two germline ends. The CDR3 DNA follows: TGCAGTGCTATGGGGCGGGTTAGTAATGAGCAGTTCTTC. Translation: CSAMGRVSNEQFF.

The rearrangement links TRBV12-3 or TRBV12-4 to TRBJ1-5, with TRBD1 matching over 11 bases. This CDR3 contains 16 residues. V gave up 5 bases and J gave up 3 bases; unmatched junction bases: 6. DNA for the CDR3: TGTGCCAGCAGTCGAGGGACAGGGGGGACCAATCAGCCCCAGCATTTT. Translation: CASSRGTGGTNQPQHF.

This chain links TRBV4-1 with TRBJ2-2; unclear D gene. Deletions cut 0 bases from V and 0 bases from J, with 11 bases between. This CDR3 contains 17 residues. Germline V CDR1 and CDR2: MGHRA, YSYEKL. The DNA for the CDR3 is TGCGCCAGCAGCCAAGAGGTGGGAAAATCGAACACCGGGGAGCTGTTTTTT. Amino acids: CASSQEVGKSNTGELFF.

This clonotype was found a few times. The chain links TRBV18 to TRBJ2-1, with 7 bases matching TRBD1. V shed 6 bases and J 4 bases; nucleotides not matched to a gene: 15. CDR1 and CDR2 from the germline V gene are KGHSH and LQKENI. The length of the CDR3 is 17 residues. CDR3 amino acids: CASSPYLTGEIYNEQFF. In DNA, the CDR3 is TGTGCCAGCTCTCCTTACCTAACAGGGGAAATATACAATGAGCAGTTCTTC.

This clonotype appeared a few times. CDR3 region: CASSLTGYSYNEQFF. DNA for the CDR3: TGTGCCAGCAGTTTAACAGGGTATTCCTACAATGAGCAGTTCTTC. The V gene is TRBV28, the J gene TRBJ2-1, with D possibly TRBD1 on 6 matching bases. Trimming left V 2 bases short and J 1 base short, with 9 bases between. Germline V gene sequence: CDR1 MDHEN, CDR2 SYDVKM. CDR3 length: 15 amino acids.

This clonotype occurred a few times. V gene TRBV28 combines with J gene TRBJ2-7; the D is unclear. This CDR3 comprises 11 residues. Trimming shortened V by 3 bases and J by 6 bases, and 6 bases separated the two germline ends. CDR1 and CDR2 (germline): MDHEN, SYDVKM. The CDR3 DNA reads as TGTGCCAGCAGTTTGCGGCGCGAGCAGTACTTC. Amino acids: CASSLRREQYF.

The V gene is TRBV29-1, the J gene TRBJ2-3; TRBD1 matches at 8 bases. Germline CDR1 reads SQVTM; CDR2 reads ANQGSEA. CDR3 length: 16 amino acids. Trimming cost V 6 bases and J 2 bases; bases outside gene matches: 13. CDR3 protein: CSVPWGTGTHTDTQYF. The CDR3, as DNA: TGCAGCGTCCCATGGGGGACAGGAACACACACAGATACGCAGTATTTT.

This clonotype was observed a few times. CDR3 loop: CASSLSPSQNTGELFF. The CDR3 nucleotides read TGTGCCAGCAGCTTAAGCCCCTCCCAAAACACCGGGGAGCTGTTTTTT. The rearrangement links TRBV7-3 to TRBJ2-2; D gene ambiguous. Between the trimmed V and J ends, which lost 1 base and 2 bases, there was a span of 11 bases. The germline V gene has CDR1 SGHTA and CDR2 FQGTGA. The CDR3 runs 16 residues.

This clonotype was recorded many times. As DNA, the CDR3 is TGTGCCAGCGGGGTTAGCGGGGATCGAGAGACCCAGTACTTC. This encodes CASGVSGDRETQYF. V gene TRBV12-3 or TRBV12-4 combines with J gene TRBJ2-5; TRBD2 aligns across 8 bases. This CDR3 is built from 14 residues. The V and J ends lost 8 bases and 4 bases, in that order; junction bases with no gene match: 9.

The table lists this clonotype with a few counts. The chain links TRBV10-3 to TRBJ2-7; no firm D call. From germline, CDR1 is ENHRY and CDR2 SYGVKD. The length of the CDR3 is 10 residues. V was clipped by 11 bases and J by 3 bases, with 8 bases between them. CDR3 coding DNA: TGTGCCCAAAGCCACTACGAGCAGTACTTC. It codes for CAQSHYEQYF.

This clonotype was observed a handful of times. V is TRBV20-1 and J is TRBJ1-2; D is possibly TRBD1 (5 bases). The CDR3 covers 13 residues. V lost 8 bases, J lost 3 bases, and 16 bases lay in between. The V gene's germline CDR1 is DFQATT and CDR2 SNEGSKA (reference sequence). CDR3 coding DNA: TGCAGTACAAGGGGCAGTCGGGACTATGGCTACACCTTC. Amino acid sequence: CSTRGSRDYGYTF.